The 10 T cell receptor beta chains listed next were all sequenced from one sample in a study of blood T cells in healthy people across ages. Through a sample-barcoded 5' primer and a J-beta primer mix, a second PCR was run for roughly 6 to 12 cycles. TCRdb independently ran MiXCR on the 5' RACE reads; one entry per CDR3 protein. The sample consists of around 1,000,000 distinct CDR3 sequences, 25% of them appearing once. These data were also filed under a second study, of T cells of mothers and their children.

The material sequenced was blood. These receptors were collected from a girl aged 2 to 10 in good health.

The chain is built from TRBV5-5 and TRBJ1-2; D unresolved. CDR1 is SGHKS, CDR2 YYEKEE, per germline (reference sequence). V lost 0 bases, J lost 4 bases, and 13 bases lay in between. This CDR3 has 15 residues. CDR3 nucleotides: TGTGCCAGCAGCTTGGGGTTACTCGAGGCCTATGGCTACACCTTC. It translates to CASSLGLLEAYGYTF.

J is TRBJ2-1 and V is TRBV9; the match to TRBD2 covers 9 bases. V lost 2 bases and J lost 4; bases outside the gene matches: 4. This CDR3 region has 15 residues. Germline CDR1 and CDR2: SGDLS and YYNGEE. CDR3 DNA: TGTGCCAGCAGCGTGGGGACTAGCAGATACAATGAGCAGTTCTTC. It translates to CASSVGTSRYNEQFF.

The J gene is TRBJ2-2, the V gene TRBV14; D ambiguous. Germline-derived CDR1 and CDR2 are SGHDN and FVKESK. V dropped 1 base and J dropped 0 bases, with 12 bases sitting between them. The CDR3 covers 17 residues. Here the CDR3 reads CASSQGHFLANTGELFF. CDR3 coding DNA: TGTGCCAGCAGCCAAGGCCACTTCCTAGCGAACACCGGGGAGCTGTTTTTT. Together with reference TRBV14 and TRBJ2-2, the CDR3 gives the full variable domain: EAGVTQFPSHSVIEKGQTVTLRCDPISGHDNLYWYRRVMGKEIKFLLHFVKESKQDESGMPNNRFLAERTGGTYSTLKVQPAELEDSGVYFCASSQGHFLANTGELFFGEGSRLTVL.

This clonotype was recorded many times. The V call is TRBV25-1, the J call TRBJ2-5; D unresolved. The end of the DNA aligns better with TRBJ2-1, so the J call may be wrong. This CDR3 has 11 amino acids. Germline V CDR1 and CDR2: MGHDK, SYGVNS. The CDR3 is CASSDFNEQFF. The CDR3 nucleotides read TGTGCCAGCAGTGATTTCAATGAGCAGTTCTTC.

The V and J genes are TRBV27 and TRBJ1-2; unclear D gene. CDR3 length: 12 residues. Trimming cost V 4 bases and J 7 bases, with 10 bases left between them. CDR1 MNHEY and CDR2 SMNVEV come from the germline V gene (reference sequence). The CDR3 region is CASSSGFSGYTF. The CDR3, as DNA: TGTGCCAGCAGTTCGGGTTTTAGTGGCTACACCTTC.

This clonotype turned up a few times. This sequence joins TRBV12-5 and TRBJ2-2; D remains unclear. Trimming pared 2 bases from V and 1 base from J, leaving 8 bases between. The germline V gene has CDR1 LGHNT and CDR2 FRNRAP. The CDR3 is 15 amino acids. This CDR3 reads CASGLLQENTGELFF. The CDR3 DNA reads TGTGCTAGTGGTTTGTTGCAGGAGAACACCGGGGAGCTGTTTTTT.

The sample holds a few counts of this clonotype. CDR3 sequence reads: CASSYSGNTGGYTF. The CDR3 nucleotides are TGTGCCAGCAGTTACTCGGGGAATACAGGTGGCTACACCTTC. J is TRBJ1-2 and V is TRBV6-6; TRBD1 is a possible D gene (5 bases). This CDR3 is built from 14 residues. Germline V gene data show CDR1 as MNHNY and CDR2 as SVGAGI (reference sequence). V lost 0 bases and J 7 bases, leaving 12 bases between the germline ends.

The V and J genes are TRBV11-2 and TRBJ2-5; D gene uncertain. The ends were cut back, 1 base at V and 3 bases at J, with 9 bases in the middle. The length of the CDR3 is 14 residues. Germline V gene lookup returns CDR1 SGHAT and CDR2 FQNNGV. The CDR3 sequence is CASSLGIEEETQYF. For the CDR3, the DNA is TGTGCCAGCAGCTTAGGGATAGAAGAAGAGACCCAGTACTTC.

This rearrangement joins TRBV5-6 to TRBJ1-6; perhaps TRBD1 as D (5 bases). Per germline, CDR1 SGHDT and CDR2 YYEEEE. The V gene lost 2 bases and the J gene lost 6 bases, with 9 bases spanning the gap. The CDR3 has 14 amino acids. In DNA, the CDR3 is TGTGCCAGCAGCTTATACGGGGGTAATTCACCCCTCCACTTT. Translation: CASSLYGGNSPLHF.

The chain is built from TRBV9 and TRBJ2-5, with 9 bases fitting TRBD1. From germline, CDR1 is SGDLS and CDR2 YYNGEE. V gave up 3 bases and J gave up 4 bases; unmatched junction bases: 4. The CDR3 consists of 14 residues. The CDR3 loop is CASSEQGALETQYF. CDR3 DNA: TGTGCCAGCAGCGAACAGGGGGCTTTAGAGACCCAGTACTTC.